These T cell receptor beta chains were read from a single sample in a study of control samples from healthy donors and cancer patients. This table comes from immunoSEQ multiplex PCR, and its TCRdb copy is limited to in-frame clones, with some not included. The data contain about 130,000 clones, almost 95% of them seen just once; the ten biggest clones take up roughly 0.54%. Sequencing was done on a sample of PBMCs. The receptors were gathered from a man older than 75 with head and neck cancer. Both conserved end residues are part of each CDR3. A D gene is named only where the DNA matches it firmly. A row's size may be missing; if present it is once, few, many or a size class.

v_call	cdr3_length	d_call	clone_size	j_call	cdr3_nt	cdr3_aa
TRBV27	13	NA	NA	TRBJ2-1	TGTGCCAGCAGTTCCGACAGGTACAATGAGCAGTTCTTC	CASSSDRYNEQFF
TRBV6-5	13	NA	many	TRBJ2-5	TGTGCCAGCAGTTACTCAGGGGTCGAGACCCAGTACTTC	CASSYSGVETQYF
TRBV5-1	15	TRBD1	NA	TRBJ2-5	TGCGCCAGCAGCGCAACTGGACAGGGACCAGAGACCCAGTACTTC	CASSATGQGPETQYF
TRBV19	13	NA	NA	TRBJ1-3	TGTGCCAGCAGCTGGACAACTGGAAACACCATATATTTT	CASSWTTGNTIYF
TRBV3-1/TRBV3-2	18	TRBD2	NA	TRBJ2-2	TGTGCCAGCACCCCTCGGGCTAGCGGGGGGGCGGGCACCGGGGAGCTGTTTTTT	CASTPRASGGAGTGELFF
TRBV6-1	13	NA	NA	TRBJ2-7	TGTGCCAGCAGTGATGGTGGGCAAATCGAGCAGTACTTC	CASSDGGQIEQYF
TRBV30	12	NA	NA	TRBJ2-7	TGTGCCTGTAGAGGGGGATCCTACGAGCAGTACTTC	CACRGGSYEQYF
TRBV6-1	14	NA	once	TRBJ1-2	TGTGCCAGCAGTGAAGGACGACGGAACTATGGCTACACCTTC	CASSEGRRNYGYTF
TRBV2	14	TRBD1	NA	TRBJ1-1	TGTGCCAGCAGTCCACAGGGGGCGCAGGCTGAAGCTTTCTTT	CASSPQGAQAEAFF
TRBV5-1	12	TRBD1	NA	TRBJ1-2	TGCGCCAGCAGCCCAGACAGGGGTGGCTACACCTTC	CASSPDRGGYTF